This T cell receptor (beta chain) was documented in a study of blood T cell repertoires in COVID-19. Whole-study context: Acute and convalescent COVID-19 samples came from the United States, Italy and Spain. Nucleic acid was either cDNA or gDNA, and it came from T cells, B-cell-depleted T cells, or PBMCs.

Original data processing: The authors estimated nucleated cell counts from reference gene primer amplification. The assay was immunoSEQ multiplex PCR, and TCRdb's table has in-frame clones only and misses some. The V and J calls and clone size come from that table; D and trimming were worked out from the DNA. The sample holds a few hundred thousand clones, around 90% seen once. The study drew participants aged about 18 to 95 years from 24 US areas. This TCR was sampled from a woman aged 45-65 years with acute COVID-19. Sample: PBMCs or T cells enriched from blood (not recorded which).

The DNA for the CDR3 is TGTGCCAGCAGCATAAATAGCAATCAGCCCCAGCATTTT. This codes for CASSINSNQPQHF. The rearrangement uses TRBV21-1 and TRBJ1-5. TRBV21-1 constitutes a pseudogene. This CDR3 has 13 residues.